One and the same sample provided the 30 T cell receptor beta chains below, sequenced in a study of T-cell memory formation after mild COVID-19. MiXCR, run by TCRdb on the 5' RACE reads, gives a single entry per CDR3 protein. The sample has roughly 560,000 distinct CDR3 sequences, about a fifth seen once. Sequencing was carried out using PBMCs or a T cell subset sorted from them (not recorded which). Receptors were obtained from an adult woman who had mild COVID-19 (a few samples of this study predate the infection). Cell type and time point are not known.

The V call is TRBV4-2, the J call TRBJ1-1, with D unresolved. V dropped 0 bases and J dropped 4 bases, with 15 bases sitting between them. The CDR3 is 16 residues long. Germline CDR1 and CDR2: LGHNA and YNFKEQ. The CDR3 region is CASSQDLARLATEAFF. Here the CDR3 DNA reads TGTGCCAGCAGCCAAGATCTCGCGCGGTTGGCCACTGAAGCTTTCTTT.

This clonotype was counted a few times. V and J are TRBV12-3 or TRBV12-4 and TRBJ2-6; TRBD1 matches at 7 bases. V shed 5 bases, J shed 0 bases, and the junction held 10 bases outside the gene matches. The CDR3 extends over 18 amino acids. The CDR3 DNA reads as TGTGCCAGCAGTCCGATAACAGGGGACAGCTCTGGGGCCAACGTCCTGACTTTC. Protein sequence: CASSPITGDSSGANVLTF.

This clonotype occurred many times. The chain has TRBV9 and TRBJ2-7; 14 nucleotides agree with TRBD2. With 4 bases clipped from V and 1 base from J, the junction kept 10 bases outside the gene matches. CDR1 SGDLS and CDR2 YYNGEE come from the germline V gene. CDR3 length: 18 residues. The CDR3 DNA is TGTGCCAGCAGCCCAGGGACTAGCGGGAGCCCCACATCCTACGAGCAGTACTTC. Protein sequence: CASSPGTSGSPTSYEQYF.

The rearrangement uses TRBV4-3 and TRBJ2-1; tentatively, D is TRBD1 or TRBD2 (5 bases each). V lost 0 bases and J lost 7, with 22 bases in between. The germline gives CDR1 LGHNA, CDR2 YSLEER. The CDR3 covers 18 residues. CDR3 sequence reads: CASSQDGSGPDLWNEQFF. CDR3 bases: TGCGCCAGCAGCCAAGATGGCTCGGGGCCCGATCTATGGAATGAGCAGTTCTTC.

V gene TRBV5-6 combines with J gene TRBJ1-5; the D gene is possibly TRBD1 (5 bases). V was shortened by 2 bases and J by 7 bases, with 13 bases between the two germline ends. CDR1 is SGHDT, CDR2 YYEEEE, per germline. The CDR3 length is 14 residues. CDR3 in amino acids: CASSFGHRRQPQHF. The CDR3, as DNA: TGTGCCAGCAGCTTTGGACATCGGAGGCAGCCCCAGCATTTT.

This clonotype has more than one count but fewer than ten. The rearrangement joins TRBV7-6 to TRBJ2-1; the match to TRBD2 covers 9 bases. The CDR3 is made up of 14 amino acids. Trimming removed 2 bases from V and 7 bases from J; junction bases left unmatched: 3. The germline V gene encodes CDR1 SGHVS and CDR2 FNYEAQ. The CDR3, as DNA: TGTGCCAGCAGCTTAAGGGCGGGGGGGAATGAGCAGTTCTTC. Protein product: CASSLRAGGNEQFF.

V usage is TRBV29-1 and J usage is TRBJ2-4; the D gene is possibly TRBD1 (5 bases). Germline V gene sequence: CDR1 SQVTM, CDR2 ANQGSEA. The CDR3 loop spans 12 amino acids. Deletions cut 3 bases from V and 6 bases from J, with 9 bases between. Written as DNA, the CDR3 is TGCAGCGTTGAGGACAAAGTAAACATTCAGTACTTC. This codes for CSVEDKVNIQYF.

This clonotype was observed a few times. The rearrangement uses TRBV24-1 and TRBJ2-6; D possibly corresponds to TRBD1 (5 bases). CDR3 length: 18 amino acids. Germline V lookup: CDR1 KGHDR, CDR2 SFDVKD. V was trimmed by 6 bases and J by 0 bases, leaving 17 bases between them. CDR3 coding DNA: TGTGCCACCAGTTTTGGGCAGGGCTCAAGCTCTGGGGCCAACGTCCTGACTTTC. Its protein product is CATSFGQGSSSGANVLTF.

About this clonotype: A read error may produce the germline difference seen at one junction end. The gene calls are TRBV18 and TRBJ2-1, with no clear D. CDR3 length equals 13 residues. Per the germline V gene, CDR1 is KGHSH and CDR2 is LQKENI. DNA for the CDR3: TGTGTCAGCTCACCACCGGGCAGTAATGAGCAGTTCTTC. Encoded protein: CVSSPPGSNEQFF.

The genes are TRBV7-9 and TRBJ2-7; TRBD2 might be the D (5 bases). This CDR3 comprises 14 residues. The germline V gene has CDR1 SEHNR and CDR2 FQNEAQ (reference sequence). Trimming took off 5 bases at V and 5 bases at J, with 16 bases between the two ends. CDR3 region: CASSPLGALDEQYF. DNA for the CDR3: TGTGCCAGCAGCCCGTTGGGAGCTCTGGACGAGCAGTACTTC. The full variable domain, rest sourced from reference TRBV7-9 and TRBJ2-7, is DTGVSQNPRHKITKRGQNVTFRCDPISEHNRLYWYRQTLGQGPEFLTYFQNEAQLEKSRLLSDRFSAERPKGSFSTLEIQRTEQGDSAMYLCASSPLGALDEQYFGPGTRLTVT.

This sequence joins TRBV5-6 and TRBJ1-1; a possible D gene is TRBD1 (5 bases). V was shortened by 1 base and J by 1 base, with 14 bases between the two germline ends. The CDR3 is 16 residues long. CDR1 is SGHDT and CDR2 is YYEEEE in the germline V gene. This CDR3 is CASSLTGRSGNTEAFF. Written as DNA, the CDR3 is TGTGCCAGCAGCTTGACGGGGCGGTCTGGGAACACTGAAGCTTTCTTT. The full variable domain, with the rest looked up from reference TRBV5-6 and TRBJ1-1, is DAGVTQSPTHLIKTRGQQVTLRCSPKSGHDTVSWYQQALGQGPQFIFQYYEEEERQRGNFPDRFSGHQFPNYSSELNVNALLLGDSALYLCASSLTGRSGNTEAFFGQGTRLTVV.

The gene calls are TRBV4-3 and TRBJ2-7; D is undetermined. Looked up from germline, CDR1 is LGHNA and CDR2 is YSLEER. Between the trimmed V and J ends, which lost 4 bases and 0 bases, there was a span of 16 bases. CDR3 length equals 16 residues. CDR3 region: CASSPSVYGYSYEQYF. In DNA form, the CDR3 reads TGCGCCAGCAGCCCCTCTGTTTACGGTTACTCCTACGAGCAGTACTTC.

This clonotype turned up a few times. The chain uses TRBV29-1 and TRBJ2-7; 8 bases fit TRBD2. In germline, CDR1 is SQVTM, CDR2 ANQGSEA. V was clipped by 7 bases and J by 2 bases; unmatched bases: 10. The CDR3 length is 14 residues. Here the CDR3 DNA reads TGCAGCGCCCTAGGCATTAGCGGGGCCTACGAGCAGTACTTC. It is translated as CSALGISGAYEQYF.

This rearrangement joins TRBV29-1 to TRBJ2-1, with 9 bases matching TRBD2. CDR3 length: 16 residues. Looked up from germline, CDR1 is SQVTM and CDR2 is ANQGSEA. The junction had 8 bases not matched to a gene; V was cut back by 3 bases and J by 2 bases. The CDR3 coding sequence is TGCAGCGTTGAGCGAGCGGGGGGACCCCCCTACAATGAGCAGTTCTTC. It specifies CSVERAGGPPYNEQFF.

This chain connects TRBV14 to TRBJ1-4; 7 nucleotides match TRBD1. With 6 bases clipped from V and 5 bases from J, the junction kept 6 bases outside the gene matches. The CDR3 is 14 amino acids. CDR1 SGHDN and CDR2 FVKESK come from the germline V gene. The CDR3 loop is CASSGGRGNEKLFF. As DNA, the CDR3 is TGTGCCAGCAGTGGTGGCAGGGGGAATGAAAAACTGTTTTTT. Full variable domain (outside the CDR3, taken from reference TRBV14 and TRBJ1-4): EAGVTQFPSHSVIEKGQTVTLRCDPISGHDNLYWYRRVMGKEIKFLLHFVKESKQDESGMPNNRFLAERTGGTYSTLKVQPAELEDSGVYFCASSGGRGNEKLFFGSGTQLSVL.

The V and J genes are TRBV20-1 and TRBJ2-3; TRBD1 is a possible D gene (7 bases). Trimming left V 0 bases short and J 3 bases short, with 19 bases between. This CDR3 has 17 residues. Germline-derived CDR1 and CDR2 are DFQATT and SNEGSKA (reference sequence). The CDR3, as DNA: TGCAGTGCTAGAGATCAGGAGGGGGCAAGCGAGACAGATACGCAGTATTTT. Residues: CSARDQEGASETDTQYF.

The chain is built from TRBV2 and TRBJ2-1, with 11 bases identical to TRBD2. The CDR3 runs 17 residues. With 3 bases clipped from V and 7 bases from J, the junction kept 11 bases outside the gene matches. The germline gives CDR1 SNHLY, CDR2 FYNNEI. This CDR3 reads CASSDLASGGSGNEQFF. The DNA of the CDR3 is TGTGCCAGCAGTGACCTGGCTAGCGGGGGGTCTGGGAATGAGCAGTTCTTC.

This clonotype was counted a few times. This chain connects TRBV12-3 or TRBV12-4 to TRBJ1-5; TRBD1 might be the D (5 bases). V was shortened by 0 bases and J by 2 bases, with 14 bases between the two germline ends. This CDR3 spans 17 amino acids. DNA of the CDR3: TGTGCCAGCAGTTTAGCGGTATGGCAGGGTGGCAATCAGCCCCAGCATTTT. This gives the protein CASSLAVWQGGNQPQHF.

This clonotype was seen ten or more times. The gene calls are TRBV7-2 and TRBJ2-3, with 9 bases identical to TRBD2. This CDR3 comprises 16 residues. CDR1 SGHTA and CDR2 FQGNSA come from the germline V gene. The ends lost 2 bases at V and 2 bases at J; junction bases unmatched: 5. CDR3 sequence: CASSLRGLADTDTQYF. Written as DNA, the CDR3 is TGTGCCAGCAGCTTACGGGGACTAGCTGACACAGATACGCAGTATTTT.

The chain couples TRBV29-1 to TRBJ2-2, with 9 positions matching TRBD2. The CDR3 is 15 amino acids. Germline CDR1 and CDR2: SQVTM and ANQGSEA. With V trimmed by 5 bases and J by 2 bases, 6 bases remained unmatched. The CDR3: CSVSLTSGNTGELFF. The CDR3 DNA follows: TGCAGCGTTTCTTTGACTAGCGGAAACACCGGGGAGCTGTTTTTT.

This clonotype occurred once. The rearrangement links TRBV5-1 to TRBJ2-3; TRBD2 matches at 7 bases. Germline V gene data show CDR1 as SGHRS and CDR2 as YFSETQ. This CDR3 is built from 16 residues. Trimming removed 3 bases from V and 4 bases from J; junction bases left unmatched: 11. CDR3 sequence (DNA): TGCGCCAGCAGCTCTGAGCCTAGCGGTGGGGCAGATACGCAGTATTTT. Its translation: CASSSEPSGGADTQYF.

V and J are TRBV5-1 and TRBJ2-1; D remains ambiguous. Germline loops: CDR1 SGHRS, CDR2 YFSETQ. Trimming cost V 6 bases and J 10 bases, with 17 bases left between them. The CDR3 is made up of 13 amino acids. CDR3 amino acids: CASKGDGEVEQFF. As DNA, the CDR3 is TGCGCCAGCAAGGGCGACGGAGAGGTGGAGCAGTTCTTC.

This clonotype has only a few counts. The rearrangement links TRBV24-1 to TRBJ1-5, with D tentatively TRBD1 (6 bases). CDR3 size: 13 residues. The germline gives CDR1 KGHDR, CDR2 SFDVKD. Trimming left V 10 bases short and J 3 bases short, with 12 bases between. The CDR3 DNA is TGTGCCACTTCACAGGGCCTCAATCAGCCCCAGCATTTT. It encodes CATSQGLNQPQHF.

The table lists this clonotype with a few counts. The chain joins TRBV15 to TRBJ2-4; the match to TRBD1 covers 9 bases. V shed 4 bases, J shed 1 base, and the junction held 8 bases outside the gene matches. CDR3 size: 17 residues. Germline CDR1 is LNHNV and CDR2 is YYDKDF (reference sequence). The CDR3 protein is CATSTRGGQGAKNIQYF. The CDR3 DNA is TGTGCCACCAGCACGAGGGGAGGACAGGGGGCCAAAAACATTCAGTACTTC.

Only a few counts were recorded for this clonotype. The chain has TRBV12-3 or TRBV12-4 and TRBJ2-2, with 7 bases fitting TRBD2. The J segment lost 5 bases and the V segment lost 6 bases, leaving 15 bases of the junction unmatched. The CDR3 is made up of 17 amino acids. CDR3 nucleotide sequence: TGTGCCAGCAGCCGGTATAGCGGGTCACGACGAACCGGGGAGCTGTTTTTT. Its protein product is CASSRYSGSRRTGELFF.

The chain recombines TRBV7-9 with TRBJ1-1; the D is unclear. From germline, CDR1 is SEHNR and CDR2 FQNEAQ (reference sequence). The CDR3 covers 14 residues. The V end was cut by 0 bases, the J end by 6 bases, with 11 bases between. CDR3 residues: CASSLAKEAAEAFF. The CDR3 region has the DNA TGTGCCAGCAGCTTAGCGAAGGAGGCAGCTGAAGCTTTCTTT.

CDR3 nucleotides: TGCGCCAGCAGCTTTACAGGGCACACCGGGGAGCTGTTTTTT. Translating it yields CASSFTGHTGELFF. V and J are TRBV5-1 and TRBJ2-2, with TRBD1 as a possible D gene (6 bases). Trimming left V 2 bases short and J 3 bases short, with 8 bases between. Germline V gene lookup returns CDR1 SGHRS and CDR2 YFSETQ. This CDR3 comprises 14 residues.

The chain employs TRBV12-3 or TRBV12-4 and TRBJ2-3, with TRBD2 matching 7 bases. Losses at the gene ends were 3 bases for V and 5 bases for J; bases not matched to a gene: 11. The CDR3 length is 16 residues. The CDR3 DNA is TGTGCCAGCAGTTTCAGTTCTGGGGGGGGGGTAGATACGCAGTATTTT. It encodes CASSFSSGGGVDTQYF.

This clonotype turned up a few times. As DNA, the CDR3 is TGTGCCAGCAGCCGGTCTAGCGGGGGCGACTACGAGCAGTACTTC. It yields the protein CASSRSSGGDYEQYF. This chain connects TRBV12-3 or TRBV12-4 to TRBJ2-7, with 10 bases fitting TRBD2. J lost 3 bases, V lost 6 bases, and 8 bases had no gene match. CDR3 length equals 15 residues.

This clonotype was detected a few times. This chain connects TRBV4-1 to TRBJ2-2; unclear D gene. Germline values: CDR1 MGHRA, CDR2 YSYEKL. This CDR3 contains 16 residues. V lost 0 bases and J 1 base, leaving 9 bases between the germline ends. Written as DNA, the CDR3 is TGCGCCAGCAGCCAAGATAGCAGGCGGAACACCGGGGAGCTGTTTTTT. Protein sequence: CASSQDSRRNTGELFF.